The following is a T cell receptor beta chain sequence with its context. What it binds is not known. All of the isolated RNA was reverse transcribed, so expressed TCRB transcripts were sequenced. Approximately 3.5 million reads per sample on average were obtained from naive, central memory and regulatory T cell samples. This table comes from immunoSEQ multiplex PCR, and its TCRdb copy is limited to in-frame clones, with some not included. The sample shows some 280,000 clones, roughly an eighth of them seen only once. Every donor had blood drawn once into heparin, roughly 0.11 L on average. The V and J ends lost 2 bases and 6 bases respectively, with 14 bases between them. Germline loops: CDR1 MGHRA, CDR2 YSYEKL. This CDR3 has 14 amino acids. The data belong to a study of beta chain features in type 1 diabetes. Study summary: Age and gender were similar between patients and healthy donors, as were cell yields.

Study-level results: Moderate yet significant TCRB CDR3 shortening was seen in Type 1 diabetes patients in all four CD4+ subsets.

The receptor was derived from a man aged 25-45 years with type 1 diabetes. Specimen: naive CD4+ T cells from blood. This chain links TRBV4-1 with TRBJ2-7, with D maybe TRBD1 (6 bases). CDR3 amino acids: CASSQPTGKGEQYF. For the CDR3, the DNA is TGCGCCAGCAGCCAACCCACAGGGAAGGGCGAGCAGTACTTC.